The 11 T cell receptor beta chains given below trace back to one sample, sequenced in a study of shared clonotypes between healthy human individuals. Here immunoSEQ multiplex PCR was the method, and the copy in TCRdb shows in-frame clones only, minus some. Of 2 million to 2.5 million clones listed, around 93% are singletons. Material for sequencing was naive CD4+ T cells from PBMCs. Subset given: CD45RA+ positively selected. The origin of the receptors is a man between 18 and 35 years old in good health. Some clones in this sample may be carry-over from other donors' samples.

This sequence joins TRBV7-2 and TRBJ2-2; 8 bases map to TRBD1. The CDR3 has 15 amino acids. The germline CDR1 and CDR2 sequences are SGHTA and FQGNSA. Trimming cost V 5 bases and J 3 bases; bases outside gene matches: 5. DNA for the CDR3: TGTGCCAGCAGCCCGGACAGGGTGTACACCGGGGAGCTGTTTTTT. This gives the protein CASSPDRVYTGELFF.

This clone was recorded only once. The chain combines TRBV27 with TRBJ2-3; D uncertain. The CDR3 is made up of 16 amino acids. V lost 6 bases, J lost 2 bases, and 18 bases lay in between. Germline values: CDR1 MNHEY, CDR2 SMNVEV (reference sequence). The CDR3 is CASSPTLPVTTDTQYF. CDR3 coding DNA: TGTGCCAGCAGCCCAACCCTTCCCGTCACCACAGATACGCAGTATTTT.

The chain carries TRBV28 and TRBJ2-7, with TRBD1 matching over 9 bases. Germline V CDR1 and CDR2: MDHEN, SYDVKM. The CDR3 consists of 15 residues. The junction had 8 bases not matched to a gene; V was cut back by 5 bases and J by 3 bases. CDR3 amino acids: CASSAPGTGLYEQYF. In nucleotides, the CDR3 is TGTGCCAGCAGTGCGCCCGGGACAGGGCTCTACGAGCAGTACTTC.

The chain recombines TRBV4-1 with TRBJ2-3; no definite D call. The CDR3 covers 13 residues. The ends were cut back, 4 bases at V and 2 bases at J, with 7 bases in the middle. Germline CDR1 is MGHRA and CDR2 is YSYEKL. CDR3 DNA sequence: TGCGCCAGCAGCCGCCAACTCACAGATACGCAGTATTTT. Translated, it gives CASSRQLTDTQYF.

The chain has TRBV28 and TRBJ2-7; D not certain. V was clipped by 6 bases and J by 9 bases, with 12 bases between them. This CDR3 has 11 amino acids. The germline CDR1 and CDR2 sequences are MDHEN and SYDVKM. CDR3 loop: CASSELWGQYF. The CDR3 region has the DNA TGTGCCAGCAGCGAACTTTGGGGGCAGTACTTC.

This chain uses TRBV19 with TRBJ2-7; 7 bases fit TRBD2. The CDR3 has 14 residues. V lost 3 bases to trimming and J lost 4 bases; unmatched junction nucleotides: 6. Germline V gene lookup returns CDR1 LNHDA and CDR2 SQIVND (reference sequence). The DNA for the CDR3 is TGTGCCAGTAGTATGCCGGGAGGCATATACGAGCAGTACTTC. As protein: CASSMPGGIYEQYF.

The chain couples TRBV28 to TRBJ2-2; tentative D call: TRBD1 (5 bases). Germline V gene lookup returns CDR1 MDHEN and CDR2 SYDVKM. The CDR3 has 13 residues. The germline V and J ends were trimmed by 8 bases and 0 bases, with 7 bases remaining between them. CDR3: CASGAANTGELFF. CDR3 nucleotide sequence: TGTGCCAGCGGGGCGGCGAACACCGGGGAGCTGTTTTTT.

The chain employs TRBV7-3 and TRBJ2-3; either TRBD1 or TRBD2 may supply D (5 bases each). V gave up 6 bases and J gave up 6 bases, with 7 bases separating them. Germline V gene lookup returns CDR1 SGHTA and CDR2 FQGTGA. The CDR3 extends over 11 amino acids. The DNA for the CDR3 is TGTGCCAGCAGTTGGGGGGATACGCAGTATTTT. Encoded protein: CASSWGDTQYF.

This clone was recorded once. The chain joins TRBV4-3 to TRBJ2-3; 16 bases align to TRBD2. J lost 4 bases, V lost 4 bases, and 8 bases had no gene match. This CDR3 has 18 residues. CDR1 LGHNA and CDR2 YSLEER come from the germline V gene. The CDR3 DNA reads as TGCGCCAGCAGCCGAAATCCTGGGACTAGCGGGAGGGCAGATACGCAGTATTTT. Amino acids: CASSRNPGTSGRADTQYF.

This chain uses TRBV9 with TRBJ2-1; 14 positions agree with TRBD2. The CDR3 totals 16 residues. Germline CDR1 is SGDLS and CDR2 is YYNGEE. V was clipped by 6 bases and J by 0 bases; unmatched bases: 2. This chain's CDR3 is CASTGTSGSSYNEQFF. The CDR3 DNA follows: TGTGCCAGCACCGGGACTAGCGGGAGCTCCTACAATGAGCAGTTCTTC.

In this sample, this clone turned up once. Written as DNA, the CDR3 is TGTGCCAGCAGGACCGAAAACACAGATACGCAGTATTTT. Protein: CASRTENTDTQYF. The chain recombines TRBV2 with TRBJ2-3; D is ambiguous. CDR3 size: 13 residues. The germline V gene has CDR1 SNHLY and CDR2 FYNNEI. The V and J ends lost 6 bases and 2 bases respectively, with 9 bases between them.